The clone carrying this T cell receptor (beta chain) appeared a single time. The antigen remains undetermined. It was CD45RO-negative cells, positively selected for CCR7, that made up naive CD8 cells, with terminally differentiated effector memory CD45RA+ cells excluded. Recent vaccinations or acute infections were absent in the healthy HIV-negative adult donors. The sample comes from a study of shared clonotypes between healthy human individuals. An even split of each subset's genomic DNA across several immunoSEQ plates was performed. This table comes from immunoSEQ multiplex PCR, and its TCRdb copy is limited to in-frame clones, with some not included. The data contain about 2 million clones, roughly 94% of them singletons. The V end was cut by 9 bases, the J end by 2 bases, with 13 bases between. Germline V gene data show CDR1 as LNHDA and CDR2 as SQIVND (reference sequence). The CDR3 spans 13 residues.

Overall study results and limits: Shared clonotypes across all four donors exceeded non-shared ones in generation probability.

The rearrangement uses TRBV19 and TRBJ1-2; the D gene is possibly TRBD1 (5 bases). The sequence was collected from a man in his late teens or twenties in good health. The specimen sequenced was naive CD8+ T cells sorted from blood. DNA for the CDR3: TGTGCCAGCCAACCGGGACCCAACTATGGCTACACCTTC. Amino acids: CASQPGPNYGYTF.